This TCR beta chain was recovered during a study of blood T cell repertoires in COVID-19 (dated by TCRdb to 2020 to 2021). Background for the entire study: The collaborator samples originated in the United States, Italy and Spain and spanned the acute and convalescent phases of COVID-19. The sample metadata nearly always contained a de-identified subject ID, COVID-19 status, age in years and sex. The repertoires were released in a freely available public database intended as a resource for research on the immune response to SARS-CoV-2. Subjects who had been exposed to COVID-19, were actively infected with it, or had recovered from it provided the deeply sampled blood TCRbeta repertoires that made up the dataset. The material from the prospective study consisted of cDNA or gDNA derived from T cells, B-cell-depleted T cells, or PBMCs. Samples were obtained from the ongoing ImmuneRACE study (first 160 participants) and from over 1,000 subjects provided by 6 global collaborators. Where available, HLA class I and class II types were obtained from metadata supplied by the sample provider rather than from assay-based typing. The research as a whole found: The amount of clinical and demographic metadata varied by source and participant and was provided uncurated.

Note on this clone: Its antigen remains unidentified. No qualities accompany the bases; no much larger clone lies one base away.

TCRbeta CDR3 regions were amplified from genomic DNA by means of the immunoSEQ Assay, a bias-controlled multiplex PCR. Concerning the study's data processing: The number of nucleated cells in each sample was estimated by amplification of reference gene primers within the assay. To quantify the absolute abundance of each unique TCRbeta CDR3 rearrangement, sequence reads were collapsed and filtered. For each sample, productive Simpson clonality was calculated by taking the square root of Simpson's diversity index across productive rearrangements. TCRdb took this table from immuneACCESS and kept in-frame rearrangements with V and J called. Such tables lack part of the clones; where checked against another copy, unresolved V genes explain under half of the gap, and the rest is unexplained. The DNA gave D and trimming, while V, J and clone size come from that table. For this sample there are approximately 300,000 clones; 75% to 90% appear just once. Approximately 1.9% of the sample goes to the ten largest clones.

Participants in the prospective study were enrolled through a virtual design, were aged about 18 to 90 years, and lived in roughly 26 United States geographic areas. Cohort assignment in the prospective study relied on participant-reported clinical history from a screening survey and a study questionnaire. Exposed participants had been in contact, within 2 weeks of entering the study, with a person who had a PCR-confirmed or clinician-diagnosed case of COVID-19. In the prospective study, whole blood, serum and a nasopharyngeal or oropharyngeal swab were collected from each participant by mobile phlebotomists. Over a roughly 2-month period, participants in the prospective study had the option of providing additional blood draws and questionnaires. Prospective study blood samples were shipped either frozen or at room temperature before DNA extraction. Taken from the germline V gene, the CDR1 and CDR2 loops are KGHSH and LQKENI. Trimming at the junction amounts to 4 bases on V and 0 bases on J, and the germline ends lie 7 bases apart. The CDR3 sequence holds 14 residues, the cysteine and phenylalanine included. Only the CDR3 portion is preserved as DNA: 42 bases, with reading frame beginning at the first base.

The sample was PBMCs or T cells enriched from blood (not recorded which). This sequence was found in a woman under 40 who had been exposed to COVID-19. The V gene is TRBV18 and the J gene is TRBJ2-1, with the identity of the D gene unclear. CDR3 loop: CASSQTSSYNEQFF. At the DNA level, the sequence is TGTGCCAGCTCACAGACAAGCTCCTACAATGAGCAGTTCTTC.